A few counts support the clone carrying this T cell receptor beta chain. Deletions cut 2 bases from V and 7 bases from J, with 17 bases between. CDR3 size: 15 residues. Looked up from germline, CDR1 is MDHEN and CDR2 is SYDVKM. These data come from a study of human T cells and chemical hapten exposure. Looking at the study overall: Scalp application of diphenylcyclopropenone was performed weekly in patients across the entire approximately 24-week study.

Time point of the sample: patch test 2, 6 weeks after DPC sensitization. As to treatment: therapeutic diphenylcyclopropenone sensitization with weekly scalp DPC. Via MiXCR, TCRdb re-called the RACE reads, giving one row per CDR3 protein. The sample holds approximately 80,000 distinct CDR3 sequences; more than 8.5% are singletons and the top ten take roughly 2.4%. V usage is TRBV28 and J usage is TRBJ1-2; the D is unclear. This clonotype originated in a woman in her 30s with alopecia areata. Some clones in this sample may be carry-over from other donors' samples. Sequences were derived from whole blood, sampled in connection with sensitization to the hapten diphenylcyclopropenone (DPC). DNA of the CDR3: TGTGCCAGCAGTTTAGGTGGAAACGGGCGGGGTGGCTACACCTTC. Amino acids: CASSLGGNGRGGYTF.